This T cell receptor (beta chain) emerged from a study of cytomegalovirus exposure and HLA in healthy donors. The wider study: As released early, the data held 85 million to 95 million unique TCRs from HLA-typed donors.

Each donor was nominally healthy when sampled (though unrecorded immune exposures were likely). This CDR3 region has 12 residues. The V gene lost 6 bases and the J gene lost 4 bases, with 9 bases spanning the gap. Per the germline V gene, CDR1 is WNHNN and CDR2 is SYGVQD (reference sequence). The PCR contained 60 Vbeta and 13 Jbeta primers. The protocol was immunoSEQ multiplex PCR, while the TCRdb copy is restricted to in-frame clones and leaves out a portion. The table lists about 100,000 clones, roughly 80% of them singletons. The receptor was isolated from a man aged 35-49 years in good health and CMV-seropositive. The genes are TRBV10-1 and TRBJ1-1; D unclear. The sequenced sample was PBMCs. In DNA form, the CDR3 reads TGCGCCAGCAGGGGCCTCGGCACTGAAGCTTTCTTT. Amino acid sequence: CASRGLGTEAFF.